This T cell receptor (beta chain) was obtained from a study of T-cell reconstitution after alpha-beta-depleted transplantation in children. Trimming shortened V by 1 base and J by 0 bases, and 10 bases separated the two germline ends. This CDR3 comprises 15 residues. Germline assignment: CDR1 DFQATT and CDR2 SNEGSKA (reference sequence). Preparation of the TCRbeta library involved a method that used unique molecular identifiers. TCRdb called the PCR reads again in MiXCR, with one record for every CDR3 protein. The sample contains about 440,000 distinct CDR3 sequences, roughly 44% of which appear only once.

This sample comprised PBMCs, obtained before TCRalphabeta/CD19-depleted stem cell transplant. This sequence joins TRBV20-1 and TRBJ2-1; D gene uncertain. The receptor was isolated from a girl aged 2 to 10 with aplastic anemia, due to receive a stem cell transplant. The CDR3 sequence: CSARGVTPSYNEQFF. The CDR3 DNA follows: TGCAGTGCTAGAGGAGTAACTCCCTCCTACAATGAGCAGTTCTTC.